The source of this T cell receptor (beta chain) is a study of blood T cell repertoires in COVID-19. Study context: Collection of acute and convalescent COVID-19 samples took place in the United States, Italy and Spain.

Sequencing used immunoSEQ multiplex PCR; TCRdb keeps in-frame clones, though not all of them. Among roughly 50,000 clones, 89% were seen once, and the ten largest hold 14%. This CDR3 region has 13 residues. V was cut by 1 base and J by 8 bases, with 8 bases left in between. CDR1 and CDR2 from the germline V gene are SGHAT and FQNNGV. Sequencing was done on a sample of peripheral blood. V gene TRBV11-2 combines with J gene TRBJ1-4; a possible D gene is TRBD1 (6 bases). The TCR originated in a woman aged 55-69 years with active COVID-19. The CDR3 region is CASSLGGLEKLFF. The DNA of the CDR3 is TGTGCCAGCAGCTTAGGGGGGCTCGAAAAACTGTTTTTT.